Following are 16 T cell receptor beta chains from one sample sequenced in a study of T cells in Graves' hyperthyroidism and ophthalmopathy. TCR beta CDR3 region amplification was performed from RNA transcripts. With the HTBI primer set, the TCR CDR3 went through a first round of RT-PCR. TCRdb analysed the multiplex PCR reads with MiXCR anew, one entry per CDR3 protein. The sample includes about 380,000 distinct CDR3 sequences, 15% to 20% of them seen just once. Sequences were obtained from blood. These TCRs come from a young man with Graves' ophthalmopathy.

This clonotype occurred many times. V and J are TRBV11-2 and TRBJ1-1; D not resolved. Per the germline V gene, CDR1 is SGHAT and CDR2 is FQNNGV. The V and J ends lost 1 base and 4 bases respectively, with 10 bases between them. The CDR3 sequence is 14 residues long. This CDR3 reads CASSLVEGSTEAFF. CDR3 nucleotide sequence: TGTGCCAGCAGCTTAGTCGAGGGAAGCACTGAAGCTTTCTTT.

The sample holds many counts of this clonotype. V and J are TRBV13 and TRBJ2-2; D tentatively fits TRBD1 or TRBD2 (6 bases each). The CDR3 is made up of 14 amino acids. V lost 6 bases and J lost 1, with 9 bases in between. CDR1 is PRHDT, CDR2 FYEKMQ, per germline (reference sequence). DNA of the CDR3: TGTGCCAGCAGACGGGGGCTGAACACCGGGGAGCTGTTTTTT. Translation gives CASRRGLNTGELFF.

V and J are TRBV12-3 or TRBV12-4 and TRBJ2-7; 9 bases are shared with TRBD1. There are 15 residues in the CDR3. J lost 6 bases, V lost 6 bases, and 12 bases had no gene match. The CDR3 DNA sequence: TGTGCCAGCAGGCCTACCGGGACAGGGTCGGGCGAGCAGTACTTC. Encoded protein: CASRPTGTGSGEQYF.

This clonotype was seen at least ten times. The gene calls are TRBV28 and TRBJ2-4, with 9 bases aligning to TRBD2. With V trimmed by 6 bases and J by 8 bases, 2 bases remained unmatched. Germline V gene sequence: CDR1 MDHEN, CDR2 SYDVKM. The CDR3 loop spans 12 amino acids. CDR3 region: CASRGLADIQYF. CDR3 nucleotide sequence: TGTGCCAGCAGGGGACTAGCAGACATTCAGTACTTC. Complete variable domain (other parts from reference TRBV28 and TRBJ2-4): DVKVTQSSRYLVKRTGEKVFLECVQDMDHENMFWYRQDPGLGLRLIYFSYDVKMKEKGDIPEGYSVSREKKERFSLILESASTNQTSMYLCASRGLADIQYFGAGTRLSVL.

This clonotype was counted between two and nine times. The chain couples TRBV12-3 or TRBV12-4 to TRBJ1-1; D unresolved. With 1 base removed from V and 4 bases from J, the gap between germline ends came to 7 bases. This CDR3 region has 13 residues. The CDR3 DNA reads TGTGCCAGCAGTTTAGAAGTGACCACTGAAGCTTTCTTT. Translating gives CASSLEVTTEAFF.

This clonotype was picked up many times. This chain joins TRBV18 and TRBJ1-2; D gene ambiguous. The germline V gene encodes CDR1 KGHSH and CDR2 LQKENI. This CDR3 contains 13 residues. V lost 6 bases and J lost 8, with 16 bases in between. The CDR3 here is CASSPATAAGYTF. CDR3 nucleotide sequence: TGTGCCAGCTCCCCGGCCACGGCCGCAGGCTACACCTTC.

The chain is built from TRBV28 and TRBJ2-4, with 8 bases identical to TRBD2. Germline values: CDR1 MDHEN, CDR2 SYDVKM. The CDR3 runs 16 residues. V shed 3 bases and J 4 bases; nucleotides not matched to a gene: 8. CDR3 in DNA: TGTGCCAGCAGTTTGGTGTTTAGCGGGGCTAAAAACATTCAGTACTTC. It translates to CASSLVFSGAKNIQYF.

This clonotype was counted only a few times. V is TRBV7-6 and J is TRBJ2-1; TRBD1 is a possible D gene (5 bases). Germline loops: CDR1 SGHVS, CDR2 FNYEAQ. The CDR3 contains 16 residues. V was shortened by 4 bases and J by 0 bases, with 13 bases between the two germline ends. CDR3 sequence reads: CASSSPDSRSYNEQFF. DNA of the CDR3: TGTGCCAGCAGCTCGCCCGACAGCCGCTCCTACAATGAGCAGTTCTTC.

This clonotype has a count of ten or more. CDR3 nucleotide sequence: TGTGCCAGCATATCCCAAAATGAAAAACTGTTTTTT. Translating it yields CASISQNEKLFF. The V and J genes are TRBV2 and TRBJ1-4; D uncertain. The V end lost 7 bases, the J end lost 5 bases, and 8 bases lay between the germline ends. The germline gives CDR1 SNHLY, CDR2 FYNNEI. The CDR3 extends over 12 amino acids.

This clonotype came up many times. The chain employs TRBV6-1 and TRBJ2-1, with D unclear. The CDR3 contains 9 residues. Trimming removed 8 bases at V and 11 bases at J, with 7 bases between. Germline V gene lookup returns CDR1 MNHNS and CDR2 SASEGT. This chain's CDR3 is CASQGQQFF. CDR3 nucleotides: TGTGCCAGCCAAGGACAGCAGTTCTTC.

This rearrangement joins TRBV6-1 to TRBJ1-1; a weak D match, TRBD1 (5 bases). Looked up from germline, CDR1 is MNHNS and CDR2 is SASEGT. The length of the CDR3 is 12 residues. The ends were cut back, 7 bases at V and 7 bases at J, with 13 bases in the middle. The chain's CDR3 is CASTWDVREAFF. Here the CDR3 DNA reads TGTGCCAGCACCTGGGACGTACGTGAAGCTTTCTTT.

This clonotype was observed a few times. V gene TRBV20-1 combines with J gene TRBJ1-2; D might be TRBD1 (6 bases). Germline CDR1 reads DFQATT; CDR2 reads SNEGSKA (reference sequence). The CDR3 covers 13 residues. Trimming pared 1 base from V and 7 bases from J, leaving 13 bases between. The DNA of the CDR3 is TGCAGTGCTAGAGTTGTTGGGGGCGGTGGCTACACCTTC. Its translation is CSARVVGGGGYTF.

The chain couples TRBV6-2 or TRBV6-3 to TRBJ1-3; no definite D call. In germline, CDR1 is MNHEY, CDR2 SVGEGT. The CDR3 length is 13 residues. V was shortened by 5 bases and J by 0 bases, with 5 bases between the two germline ends. The CDR3 bases are TGTGCCAGCAGTCACCCCTCTGGAAACACCATATATTTT. It yields the protein CASSHPSGNTIYF.

This clonotype was counted a few times. This chain uses TRBV5-1 with TRBJ2-2; D remains ambiguous. The ends were cut back, 7 bases at V and 1 base at J, with 5 bases in the middle. The length of the CDR3 is 12 residues. CDR1 and CDR2 (germline): SGHRS, YFSETQ. The CDR3, as DNA: TGCGCCAGCGGGTGGAACACCGGGGAGCTGTTTTTT. It specifies CASGWNTGELFF. Full variable domain (outside the CDR3, taken from reference TRBV5-1 and TRBJ2-2): KAGVTQTPRYLIKTRGQQVTLSCSPISGHRSVSWYQQTPGQGLQFLFEYFSETQRNKGNFPGRFSGRQFSNSRSEMNVSTLELGDSALYLCASGWNTGELFFGEGSRLTVL.

Ten or more counts support this clonotype. The chain combines TRBV12-3 or TRBV12-4 with TRBJ1-6; D remains ambiguous. Trimming cost V 6 bases and J 12 bases, with 12 bases left between them. The CDR3 totals 12 residues. In nucleotides, the CDR3 is TGTGCCAGCAGCTCCCAGGCTGTACCCCTCCACTTT. It encodes CASSSQAVPLHF.

This clonotype was found a few times. This rearrangement joins TRBV20-1 to TRBJ2-7; perhaps TRBD2 as D (6 bases). V shed 1 base and J shed 3 bases, with 19 bases lying between them. Germline CDR1 and CDR2: DFQATT and SNEGSKA (reference sequence). This CDR3 has 16 amino acids. Here the CDR3 DNA reads TGCAGTGCTAGAGTATCACGGACTACGTCGTTCTACGAGCAGTACTTC. This sequence encodes CSARVSRTTSFYEQYF.